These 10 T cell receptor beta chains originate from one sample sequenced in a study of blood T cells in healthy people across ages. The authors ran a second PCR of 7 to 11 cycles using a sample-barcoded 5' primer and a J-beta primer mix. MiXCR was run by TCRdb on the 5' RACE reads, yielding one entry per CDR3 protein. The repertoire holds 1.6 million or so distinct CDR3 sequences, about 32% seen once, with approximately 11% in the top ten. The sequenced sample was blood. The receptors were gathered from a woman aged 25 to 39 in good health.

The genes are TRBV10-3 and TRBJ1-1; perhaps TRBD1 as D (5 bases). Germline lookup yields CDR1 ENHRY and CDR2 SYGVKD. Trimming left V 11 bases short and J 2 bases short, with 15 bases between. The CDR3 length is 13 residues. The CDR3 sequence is CAVNFDSNTEAFF. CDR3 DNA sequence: TGTGCCGTCAATTTCGACAGTAACACTGAAGCTTTCTTT.

The DNA of the CDR3 is TGTGCCAGCAGTTTATCCCCTGTGTCAGGGGGACGAGAGACCCAGTACTTC. The encoded protein is CASSLSPVSGGRETQYF. The chain couples TRBV28 to TRBJ2-4; 7 bases map to TRBD1. The J call may be mistaken, given a closer DNA end match to TRBJ2-5. CDR1 MDHEN and CDR2 SYDVKM come from the germline V gene. CDR3 length: 17 amino acids.

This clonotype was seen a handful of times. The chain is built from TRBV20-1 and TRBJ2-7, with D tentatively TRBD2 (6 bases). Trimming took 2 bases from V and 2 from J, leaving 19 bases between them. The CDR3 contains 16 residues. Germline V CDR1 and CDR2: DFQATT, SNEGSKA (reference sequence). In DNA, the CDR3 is TGCAGTGCTAGATCTACCCCCCGGGGAGGTCCCTACGAGCAGTACTTC. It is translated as CSARSTPRGGPYEQYF.

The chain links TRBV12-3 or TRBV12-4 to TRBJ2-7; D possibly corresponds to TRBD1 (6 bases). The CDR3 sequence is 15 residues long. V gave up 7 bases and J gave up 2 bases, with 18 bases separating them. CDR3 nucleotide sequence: TGTGCCAGCAATACAGACAGGTCATCCCCCTACGAGCAGTACTTC. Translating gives CASNTDRSSPYEQYF.

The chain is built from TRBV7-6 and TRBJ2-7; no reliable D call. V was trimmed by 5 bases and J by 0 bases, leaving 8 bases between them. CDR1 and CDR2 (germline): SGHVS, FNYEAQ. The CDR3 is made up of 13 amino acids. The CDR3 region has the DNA TGTGCCAGCAGCGGTAGGGCCTCCTACGAGCAGTACTTC. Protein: CASSGRASYEQYF.

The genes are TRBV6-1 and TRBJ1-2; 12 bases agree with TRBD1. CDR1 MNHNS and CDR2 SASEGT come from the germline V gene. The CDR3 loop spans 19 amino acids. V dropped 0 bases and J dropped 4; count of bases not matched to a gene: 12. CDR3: CASSEAGDRGHPGRYGYTF. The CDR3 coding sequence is TGTGCCAGCAGTGAAGCGGGGGACAGGGGGCATCCAGGGCGCTATGGCTACACCTTC.

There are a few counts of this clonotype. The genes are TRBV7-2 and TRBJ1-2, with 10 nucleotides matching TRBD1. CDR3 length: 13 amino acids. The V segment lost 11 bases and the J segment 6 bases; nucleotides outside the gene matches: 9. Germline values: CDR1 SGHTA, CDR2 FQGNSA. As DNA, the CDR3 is TGTGCCTGGAGGGGACAGGGGATCCATGGCTACACCTTC. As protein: CAWRGQGIHGYTF.

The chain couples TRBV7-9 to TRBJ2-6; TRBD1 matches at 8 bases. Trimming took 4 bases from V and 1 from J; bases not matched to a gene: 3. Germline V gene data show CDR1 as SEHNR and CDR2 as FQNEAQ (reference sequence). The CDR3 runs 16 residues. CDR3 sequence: CASSSDRGSGANVLTF. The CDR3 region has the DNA TGTGCCAGCAGCTCCGACAGGGGTTCTGGGGCCAACGTCCTGACTTTC.

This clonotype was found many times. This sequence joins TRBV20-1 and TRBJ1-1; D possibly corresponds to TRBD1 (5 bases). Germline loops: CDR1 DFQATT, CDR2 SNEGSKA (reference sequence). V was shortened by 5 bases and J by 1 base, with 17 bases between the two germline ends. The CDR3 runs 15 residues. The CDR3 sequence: CSAPLAGEKNTEAFF. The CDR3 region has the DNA TGCAGTGCTCCCCTAGCGGGGGAGAAGAACACTGAAGCTTTCTTT.

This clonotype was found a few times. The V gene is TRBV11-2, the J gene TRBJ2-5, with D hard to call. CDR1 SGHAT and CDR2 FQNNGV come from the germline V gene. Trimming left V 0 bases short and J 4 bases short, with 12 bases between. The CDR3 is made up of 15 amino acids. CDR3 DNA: TGTGCCAGCAGCTTAGATGGTTCGACTCGAGAGACCCAGTACTTC. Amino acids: CASSLDGSTRETQYF.